These 23 T cell receptor beta chains were all obtained from the same sample, sequenced in a study of T cell changes during pregnancy in multiple sclerosis. Clones were read by immunoSEQ multiplex PCR, and TCRdb kept only the in-frame ones, dropping some. Of around 80,000 clones listed, approximately 93% were seen once; the top ten hold 0.8% to 1%. The sample in question was peripheral blood, obtained in the second trimester of pregnancy. The receptors were gathered from a female donor in good health, enrolled as a control in a pregnancy study.

The chain combines TRBV4-1 with TRBJ2-4; no definite D call. The CDR3 runs to 13 residues. CDR1 is MGHRA, CDR2 YSYEKL, per germline. V was trimmed by 4 bases and J by 9 bases, leaving 13 bases between them. CDR3 nucleotide sequence: TGCGCCAGCAGCCTACCCCCCCCCGGCATTCAGTACTTC. This translates into CASSLPPPGIQYF.

The rearrangement links TRBV5-1 to TRBJ2-5, with a tentative D call TRBD1 (5 bases). In germline, CDR1 is SGHRS, CDR2 YFSETQ. With 3 bases removed from V and 5 bases from J, the gap between germline ends came to 11 bases. The CDR3 covers 13 residues. DNA for the CDR3: TGCGCCAGCAGCTCCGAAGGGGCCGAGACCCAGTACTTC. It specifies CASSSEGAETQYF.

This clone was observed a handful of times. V and J are TRBV27 and TRBJ1-2, with 11 bases matching TRBD1. V shed 5 bases and J 4 bases; nucleotides not matched to a gene: 9. CDR1 MNHEY and CDR2 SMNVEV come from the germline V gene (reference sequence). This CDR3 is 16 amino acids long. The CDR3 sequence: CASSLGAGTGGYGYTF. The CDR3 region has the DNA TGTGCCAGCAGTCTGGGCGCCGGGACAGGGGGCTATGGCTACACCTTC.

The chain has TRBV10-3 and TRBJ2-7; TRBD1 aligns across 8 bases. This CDR3 region has 14 residues. The V segment lost 6 bases and the J segment 2 bases; nucleotides outside the gene matches: 6. The V gene's germline CDR1 is ENHRY and CDR2 SYGVKD. CDR3 DNA: TGTGCCATCAGGCCCGGGACAGGCACCTACGAGCAGTACTTC. It encodes CAIRPGTGTYEQYF.

This clone has more than one count but fewer than ten. This rearrangement joins TRBV2 to TRBJ2-1; 15 nucleotides match TRBD2. CDR1 and CDR2 from the germline V gene are SNHLY and FYNNEI. This CDR3 is 15 amino acids long. V shed 4 bases, J shed 9 bases, and the junction held 4 bases outside the gene matches. DNA of the CDR3: TGTGCCAGCAGTGGGACTAGCGGGAGGGGTGGTGAGCAGTTCTTC. This encodes CASSGTSGRGGEQFF.

The chain combines TRBV7-9 with TRBJ1-3; no clear D gene. CDR3 length equals 14 residues. Trimming left V 5 bases short and J 0 bases short, with 8 bases between. Germline assignment: CDR1 SEHNR and CDR2 FQNEAQ (reference sequence). CDR3 nucleotides: TGTGCCAGCAGCGCTGGCCTCTCTGGAAACACCATATATTTT. Protein: CASSAGLSGNTIYF.

The chain links TRBV28 to TRBJ1-1, with D possibly matching TRBD1 (5 bases). Germline loops: CDR1 MDHEN, CDR2 SYDVKM. This CDR3 spans 16 amino acids. The V and J ends lost 2 bases and 5 bases respectively, with 18 bases between them. CDR3 region: CASSLNRGAGGTEAFF. The CDR3 DNA follows: TGTGCCAGCAGTTTAAACCGCGGGGCTGGGGGAACTGAAGCTTTCTTT.

The chain uses TRBV7-2 and TRBJ2-7; TRBD1 matches at 11 bases. Trimming removed 4 bases from V and 5 bases from J; junction bases left unmatched: 7. CDR1 is SGHTA and CDR2 is FQGNSA in the germline V gene. The CDR3 is 15 residues long. This chain's CDR3 is CASSSFGQGANEQYF. The CDR3 coding sequence is TGTGCCAGCAGCTCATTCGGACAGGGGGCTAACGAGCAGTACTTC.

The chain carries TRBV29-1 and TRBJ2-1; D not certain. CDR1 and CDR2 (germline): SQVTM, ANQGSEA. The CDR3 is 14 amino acids. V shed 3 bases and J shed 2 bases, with 11 bases lying between them. The chain's CDR3 is CSVDPTIPYNEQFF. The CDR3, as DNA: TGCAGCGTTGACCCGACAATACCCTACAATGAGCAGTTCTTC.

V and J are TRBV4-2 and TRBJ2-3; D uncertain. The germline gives CDR1 LGHNA, CDR2 YNFKEQ. Trimming took off 5 bases at V and 0 bases at J, with 12 bases between the two ends. CDR3 length: 15 amino acids. CDR3 DNA: TGTGCCAGCAGCGAACCAAGAACTAGCACAGATACGCAGTATTTT. Encoded protein: CASSEPRTSTDTQYF.

CDR3 amino acids: CASSFRFYEQYF. The CDR3 DNA reads as TGTGCCAGCAGCTTCCGGTTCTACGAGCAGTACTTC. This chain links TRBV7-9 with TRBJ2-7; D unclear. This CDR3 region has 12 residues. Trimming cost V 3 bases and J 3 bases, with 6 bases left between them. Germline V lookup: CDR1 SEHNR, CDR2 FQNEAQ (reference sequence).

The chain uses TRBV5-4 and TRBJ2-3; D might be TRBD1 (5 bases). The V end lost 0 bases, the J end lost 1 base, and 9 bases lay between the germline ends. The CDR3 runs 15 residues. The germline CDR1 and CDR2 sequences are SGHNT and YYREEE (reference sequence). CDR3 sequence: CASSLESRGTDTQYF. The DNA of the CDR3 is TGTGCCAGCAGCTTGGAATCCAGGGGCACAGATACGCAGTATTTT.

This clone has only a few counts. This chain links TRBV2 with TRBJ1-5; D unresolved. Trimming took off 5 bases at V and 4 bases at J, with 21 bases between the two ends. CDR3 length equals 17 residues. The germline V gene encodes CDR1 SNHLY and CDR2 FYNNEI. The CDR3 region has the DNA TGTGCCAGCAGTAACCCCATTCCGGGAGGAGGGAATCAGCCCCAGCATTTT. It is translated as CASSNPIPGGGNQPQHF.

The chain recombines TRBV19 with TRBJ1-1; D ambiguous. From germline, CDR1 is LNHDA and CDR2 SQIVND (reference sequence). The CDR3 loop spans 13 amino acids. Trimming pared 2 bases from V and 1 base from J, leaving 5 bases between. CDR3 sequence reads: CASSITENTEAFF. CDR3 sequence (DNA): TGTGCCAGTAGTATAACAGAGAACACTGAAGCTTTCTTT.

In nucleotides, the CDR3 is TGTGCCAGCAGTCCTAACAGGGTTCAAACCGGGGAGCTGTTTTTT. Translation: CASSPNRVQTGELFF. The rearrangement joins TRBV6-6 to TRBJ2-2, with D tentatively TRBD1 (6 bases). The CDR3 loop spans 15 amino acids. Germline CDR1 is MNHNY and CDR2 is SVGAGI (reference sequence). Between the trimmed V and J ends, which lost 5 bases and 5 bases, there was a span of 15 bases.

This sequence joins TRBV28 and TRBJ2-7; 7 bases line up with TRBD2. CDR3 size: 15 residues. Germline V lookup: CDR1 MDHEN, CDR2 SYDVKM. After removal of 10 bases from V and 0 bases from J, the junction contained 12 bases not matched to a gene. CDR3 sequence (DNA): TGTGCCACCCCTAGGGCGGGAGATTACTCCTACGAGCAGTACTTC. It translates to CATPRAGDYSYEQYF.

The chain has TRBV5-1 and TRBJ2-6, with D hard to call. CDR3 length: 18 amino acids. Germline V gene sequence: CDR1 SGHRS, CDR2 YFSETQ. V lost 4 bases and J 0 bases, leaving 17 bases between the germline ends. This CDR3 reads CASSNLGLQYSGANVLTF. CDR3 nucleotides: TGCGCCAGCAGCAATCTAGGCTTACAATACTCTGGGGCCAACGTCCTGACTTTC.

The chain carries TRBV7-2 and TRBJ1-2; D is uncertain. The CDR3 totals 16 residues. Trimming removed 1 base from V and 6 bases from J, with 18 bases in between. CDR1 is SGHTA, CDR2 FQGNSA, per germline. CDR3 sequence (DNA): TGTGCCAGCAGCTTAGGTTCGGGAACAACCACCAATGGCTACACCTTC. Amino acid sequence: CASSLGSGTTTNGYTF.

The chain uses TRBV14 and TRBJ1-1, with no clear D. V was trimmed by 4 bases and J by 1 base, leaving 16 bases between them. Germline V gives CDR1 SGHDN, CDR2 FVKESK. This CDR3 has 16 amino acids. The CDR3 coding sequence is TGTGCCAGCAGCCTACCCGTCGGGAAGGGGAACACTGAAGCTTTCTTT. Protein product: CASSLPVGKGNTEAFF. The full variable domain, in which reference TRBV14 and TRBJ1-1 provide the parts outside the CDR3, is EAGVTQFPSHSVIEKGQTVTLRCDPISGHDNLYWYRRVMGKEIKFLLHFVKESKQDESGMPNNRFLAERTGGTYSTLKVQPAELEDSGVYFCASSLPVGKGNTEAFFGQGTRLTVV.

The J gene is TRBJ2-7, the V gene TRBV11-2, with D perhaps matching TRBD1 (6 bases). The CDR3 loop spans 14 amino acids. The ends were cut back, 4 bases at V and 4 bases at J, with 14 bases in the middle. The germline V gene encodes CDR1 SGHAT and CDR2 FQNNGV. The CDR3 reads CASSYRQVKYEQYF. CDR3 nucleotide sequence: TGTGCCAGCAGCTACCGACAGGTTAAGTACGAGCAGTACTTC. Full variable domain (rest looked up from reference TRBV11-2 and TRBJ2-7): EAGVAQSPRYKIIEKRQSVAFWCNPISGHATLYWYQQILGQGPKLLIQFQNNGVVDDSQLPKDRFSAERLKGVDSTLKIQPAKLEDSAVYLCASSYRQVKYEQYFGPGTRLTVT.

CDR3 nucleotides: TGTGCCAGCAGTCACCGGAGGACAGGGCTATTTCCTAACTATGGCTACACCTTC. It is translated as CASSHRRTGLFPNYGYTF. The gene calls are TRBV27 and TRBJ1-2, with 8 bases that match TRBD1. Trimming at V came to 5 bases and at J to 0 bases, leaving 14 bases not matched to a gene. The germline gives CDR1 MNHEY, CDR2 SMNVEV (reference sequence). CDR3 length: 18 amino acids.

The V gene is TRBV19, the J gene TRBJ2-1; 12 bases are a match to TRBD2. Germline V gene sequence: CDR1 LNHDA, CDR2 SQIVND (reference sequence). V lost 5 bases and J lost 8; bases outside the gene matches: 10. CDR3 size: 16 residues. The CDR3: CASSPGLAGGLHEQFF. For the CDR3, the DNA is TGTGCCAGTAGTCCCGGCCTAGCGGGAGGGCTGCATGAGCAGTTCTTC.

V gene TRBV18 combines with J gene TRBJ1-4, with D perhaps TRBD1 (5 bases). Looked up from germline, CDR1 is KGHSH and CDR2 is LQKENI. Trimming pared 6 bases from V and 7 bases from J, leaving 15 bases between. The length of the CDR3 is 14 residues. In DNA form, the CDR3 reads TGTGCCAGCTCCCCAGGAGGGGCCAGTGAAAAACTGTTTTTT. It yields the protein CASSPGGASEKLFF.